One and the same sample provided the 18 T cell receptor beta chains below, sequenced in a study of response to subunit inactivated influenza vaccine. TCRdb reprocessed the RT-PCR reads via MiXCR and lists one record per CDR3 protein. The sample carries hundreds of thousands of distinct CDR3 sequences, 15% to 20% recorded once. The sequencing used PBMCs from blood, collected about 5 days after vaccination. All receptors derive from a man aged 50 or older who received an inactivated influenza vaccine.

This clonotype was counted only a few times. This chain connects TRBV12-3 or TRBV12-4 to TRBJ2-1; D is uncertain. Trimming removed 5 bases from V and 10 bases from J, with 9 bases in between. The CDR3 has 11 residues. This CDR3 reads CASSNRAEQFF. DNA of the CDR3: TGTGCCAGCAGTAACAGAGCGGAGCAGTTCTTC.

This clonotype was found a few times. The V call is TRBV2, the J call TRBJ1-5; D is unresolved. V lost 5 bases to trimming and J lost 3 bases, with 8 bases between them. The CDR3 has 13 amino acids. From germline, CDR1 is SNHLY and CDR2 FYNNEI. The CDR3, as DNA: TGTGCCAGCAGTCCCGAGTCCAATCAGCCCCAGCATTTT. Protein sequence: CASSPESNQPQHF.

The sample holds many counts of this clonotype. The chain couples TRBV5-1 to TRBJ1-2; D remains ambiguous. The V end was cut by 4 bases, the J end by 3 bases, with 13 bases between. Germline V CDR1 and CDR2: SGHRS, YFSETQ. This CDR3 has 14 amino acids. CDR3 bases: TGCGCCAGCAGCCCAGCCCTGGGAGACTATGGCTACACCTTC. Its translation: CASSPALGDYGYTF.

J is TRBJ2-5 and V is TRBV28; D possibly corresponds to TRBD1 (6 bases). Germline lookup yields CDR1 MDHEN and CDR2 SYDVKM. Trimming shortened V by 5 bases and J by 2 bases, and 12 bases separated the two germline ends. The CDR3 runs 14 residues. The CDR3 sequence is CASSGYRAQETQYF. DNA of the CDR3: TGTGCCAGCAGTGGATACAGGGCTCAAGAGACCCAGTACTTC.

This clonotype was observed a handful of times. The CDR3 DNA sequence: TGTGCCAGCAGCTTGGAGGGCAGGGGGCCCTATGGCTACACCTTC. Residues: CASSLEGRGPYGYTF. The chain has TRBV5-5 and TRBJ1-2, with 8 bases aligning to TRBD1. CDR1 and CDR2 (germline): SGHKS, YYEKEE (reference sequence). The CDR3 covers 15 residues. After removal of 0 bases from V and 4 bases from J, the junction contained 5 bases not matched to a gene.

CDR3 bases: TGTGCCAGCAGCCGAACCGGGACGAAGCAAGCTTTCTTT. Its translation: CASSRTGTKQAFF. The V gene is TRBV14, the J gene TRBJ1-1, with a possible D match to TRBD1 (5 bases). Trimming stripped 4 bases from V and 9 bases from J, with 15 bases between. Germline lookup yields CDR1 SGHDN and CDR2 FVKESK. The CDR3 contains 13 residues.

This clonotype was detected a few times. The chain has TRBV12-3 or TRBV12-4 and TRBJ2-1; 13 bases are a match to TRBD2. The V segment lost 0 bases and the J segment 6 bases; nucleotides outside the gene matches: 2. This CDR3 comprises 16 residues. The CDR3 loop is CASSLAGTSGINEQFF. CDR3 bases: TGTGCCAGCAGTTTAGCCGGGACTAGCGGGATCAATGAGCAGTTCTTC.

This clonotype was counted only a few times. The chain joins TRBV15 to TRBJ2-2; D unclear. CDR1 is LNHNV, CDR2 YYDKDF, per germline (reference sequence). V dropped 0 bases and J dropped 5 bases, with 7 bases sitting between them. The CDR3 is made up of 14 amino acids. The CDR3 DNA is TGTGCCACCAGCAGAGAGTCCCAGACCGGGGAGCTGTTTTTT. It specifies CATSRESQTGELFF.

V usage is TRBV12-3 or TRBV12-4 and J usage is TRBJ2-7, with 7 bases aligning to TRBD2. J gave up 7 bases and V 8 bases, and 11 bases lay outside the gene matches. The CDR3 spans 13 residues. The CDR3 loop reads CASGWGGFREQYF. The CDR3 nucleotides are TGTGCCAGCGGGTGGGGGGGGTTCCGTGAGCAGTACTTC.

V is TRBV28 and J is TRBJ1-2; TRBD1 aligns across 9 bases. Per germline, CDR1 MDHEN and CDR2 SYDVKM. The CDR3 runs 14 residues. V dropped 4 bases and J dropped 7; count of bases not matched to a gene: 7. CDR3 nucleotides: TGTGCCAGCAGTTCTGGACAGGGGCGGTCTGGCTACACCTTC. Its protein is CASSSGQGRSGYTF.

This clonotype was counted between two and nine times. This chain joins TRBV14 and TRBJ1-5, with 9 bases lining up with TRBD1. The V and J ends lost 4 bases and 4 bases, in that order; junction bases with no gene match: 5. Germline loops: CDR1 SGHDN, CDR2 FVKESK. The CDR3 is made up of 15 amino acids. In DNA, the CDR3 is TGTGCCAGCAGCCGAACAGGGGGCTGGAATCAGCCCCAGCATTTT. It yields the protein CASSRTGGWNQPQHF.

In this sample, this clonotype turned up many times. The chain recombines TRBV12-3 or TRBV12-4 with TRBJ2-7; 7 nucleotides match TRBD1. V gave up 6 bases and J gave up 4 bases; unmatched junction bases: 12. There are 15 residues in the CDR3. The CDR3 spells CASSPRQGPMYEQYF. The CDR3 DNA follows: TGTGCCAGCAGCCCACGACAGGGACCGATGTACGAGCAGTACTTC.

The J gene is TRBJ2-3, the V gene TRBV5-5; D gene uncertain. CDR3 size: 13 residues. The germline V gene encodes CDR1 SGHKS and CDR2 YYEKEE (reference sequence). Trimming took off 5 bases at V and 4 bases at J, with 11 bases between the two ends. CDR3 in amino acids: CASRRVSADTQYF. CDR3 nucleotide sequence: TGTGCCAGCAGAAGAGTGTCCGCAGATACGCAGTATTTT.

The CDR3 nucleotides are TGCAGTGCGATAGTGGGCGGGAACACTGAAGCTTTCTTT. It codes for CSAIVGGNTEAFF. The V call is TRBV20-1, the J call TRBJ1-1, with D unclear. This CDR3 comprises 13 residues. CDR1 is DFQATT and CDR2 is SNEGSKA in the germline V gene (reference sequence). Trimming removed 6 bases from V and 1 base from J, with 12 bases in between.

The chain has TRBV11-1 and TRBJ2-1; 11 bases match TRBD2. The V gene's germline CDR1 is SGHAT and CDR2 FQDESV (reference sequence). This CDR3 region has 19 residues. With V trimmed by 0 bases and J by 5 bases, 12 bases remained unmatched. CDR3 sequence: CASSLARIPGLAANNEQFF. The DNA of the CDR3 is TGTGCCAGCAGCTTAGCGAGAATTCCGGGACTAGCGGCTAACAATGAGCAGTTCTTC.

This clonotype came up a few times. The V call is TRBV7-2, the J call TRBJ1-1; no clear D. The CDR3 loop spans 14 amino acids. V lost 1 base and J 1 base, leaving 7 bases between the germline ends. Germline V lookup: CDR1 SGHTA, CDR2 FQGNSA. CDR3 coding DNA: TGTGCCAGCAGCTTAGAAAGCCAGAACACTGAAGCTTTCTTT. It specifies CASSLESQNTEAFF.

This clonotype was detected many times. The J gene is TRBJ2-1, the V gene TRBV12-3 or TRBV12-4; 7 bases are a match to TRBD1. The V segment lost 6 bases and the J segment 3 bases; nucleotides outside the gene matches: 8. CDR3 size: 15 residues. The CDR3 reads CASRSGTASYNEQFF. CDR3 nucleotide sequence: TGTGCCAGCAGGTCCGGGACAGCTAGCTACAATGAGCAGTTCTTC.

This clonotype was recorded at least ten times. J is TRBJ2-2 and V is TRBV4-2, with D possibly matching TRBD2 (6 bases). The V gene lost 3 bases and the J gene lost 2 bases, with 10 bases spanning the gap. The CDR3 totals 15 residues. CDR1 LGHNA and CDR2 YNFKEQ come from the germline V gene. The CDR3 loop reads CASSQGTSNTGELFF. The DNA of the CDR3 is TGTGCCAGCAGCCAGGGAACTAGCAACACCGGGGAGCTGTTTTTT.